The TCR beta chain described here comes from a study of T-cell reconstitution after alpha-beta-depleted transplantation in children. General study points: Some patients owed their high day-60 TCRbeta diversity to surviving recipient T cells and thymic progenitors. Newly generated T cells supplied most T-cell counts and diversity one year post-transplant. Several hundred rapidly expanded clones from non-depleted graft cells reportedly supplied alpha-beta T cells about two months post-transplant.

A word on this clonotype: Antigen unknown.

Germline V gene lookup returns CDR1 KGHDR and CDR2 SFDVKD. The CDR3 spans 15 residues. J was trimmed by 2 bases and V by 1 base; bases with no gene match: 1. Unique molecular identifiers were incorporated during preparation of the TCRbeta library. A single record per CDR3 protein comes from TCRdb applying MiXCR to the PCR reads. The repertoire holds 800,000 to 1,000,000 distinct CDR3 sequences, with less than 30% as singletons. The chain has TRBV24-1 and TRBJ2-1, with 7 bases that match TRBD1. Here the sequenced sample was PBMCs, mostly from graft donor cells, taken 360 days after TCRalphabeta/CD19-depleted stem cell transplant. This sequence originates from a boy under two years old who had a stem cell transplant for SCID, so the T cells may come from the graft donor. This CDR3 reads CATSDLTGAYNEQFF. CDR3 sequence (DNA): TGTGCCACCAGTGATTTAACAGGGGCCTACAATGAGCAGTTCTTC.